Sequencing of this T cell receptor (beta chain) was carried out in a study of monozygotic twins with inflammatory bowel disease. Regarding the study as a whole: The analysis failed to separate different T cell subtypes.

Of note for this clonotype: Its matching antigen is unknown.

An approximately 2.6 ml blood sample was drawn per donor. Via template switching, UMIs carrying a 6-nucleotide sample barcode were introduced. TCRdb reanalyzed the 5' RACE reads, giving one entry per CDR3 protein sequence and no DNA. The sample table sets out about 130,000 distinct CDR3 sequences. Source material: blood. The sequence was collected from a human donor with ulcerative colitis or Crohn's disease, or a healthy co-twin of an affected twin (not recorded which).

Here the CDR3 reads CASRPTGQHNEQFF. The chain employs TRBV6-2 or TRBV6-3 and TRBJ2-1; TCRdb's D call, TRBD1, is unchecked because there is no DNA. CDR3 length equals 14 residues. CDR1 and CDR2 from the germline V gene are MNHEY and SVGEGT.